These 30 T cell receptor beta chains originate from one sample sequenced in a study of beta chain features in type 1 diabetes. What was sequenced were expressed TCRB transcripts, since all of the isolated RNA had been reverse transcribed. The table came from immunoSEQ multiplex PCR; TCRdb's copy has only in-frame clones and leaves some out. Of about 340,000 clones in the sample, 7.5% to 9% are singletons; the top ten hold roughly 0.44%. The sample consisted of central memory CD4+ T cells from blood. These receptors were taken from a woman aged 18-30 years in good health.

This clone was picked up a small number of times. The rearrangement links TRBV7-8 to TRBJ2-7; 14 nucleotides agree with TRBD2. The CDR3 totals 19 residues. Trimming cost V 5 bases and J 4 bases; bases outside gene matches: 16. Germline CDR1 reads SGHVS; CDR2 reads FQNEAQ. CDR3 DNA sequence: TGTGCCAGCAGCCGAAACCGGGGACTAGCGGGAGCAATCCCTTACGAGCAGTACTTC. Amino acid sequence: CASSRNRGLAGAIPYEQYF.

This clone was picked up a small number of times. This chain links TRBV10-3 with TRBJ1-5; maybe TRBD1 (5 bases). Germline-derived CDR1 and CDR2 are ENHRY and SYGVKD. The CDR3 sequence is 13 residues long. Trimming cost V 6 bases and J 5 bases, with 11 bases left between them. CDR3 protein: CAIRSGGDQPQHF. Here the CDR3 DNA reads TGTGCCATCAGAAGTGGGGGAGATCAGCCCCAGCATTTT.

This clone was observed many times. The gene calls are TRBV10-3 and TRBJ2-3; perhaps TRBD1 as D (6 bases). Germline V lookup: CDR1 ENHRY, CDR2 SYGVKD. This CDR3 has 14 amino acids. Trimming took 2 bases from V and 4 from J, leaving 10 bases between them. The DNA for the CDR3 is TGTGCCATCAGTGAGACTAGGACAGCAGATACGCAGTATTTT. Translation gives CAISETRTADTQYF.

This clone was detected a few times. The CDR3 DNA is TGTGCCAGCAGCTGGACTATGAGTGAGCAGTTCTTC. Translated, it gives CASSWTMSEQFF. This sequence joins TRBV5-6 and TRBJ2-1, with D maybe TRBD2 (6 bases). CDR1 SGHDT and CDR2 YYEEEE come from the germline V gene. V was clipped by 3 bases and J by 9 bases, with 10 bases between them. The CDR3 has 12 amino acids.

This clone has only a few counts. The chain combines TRBV27 with TRBJ1-3, with no clear D. This CDR3 region has 13 residues. CDR1 is MNHEY and CDR2 is SMNVEV in the germline V gene (reference sequence). Trimming pared 7 bases from V and 5 bases from J, leaving 12 bases between. The CDR3 DNA reads as TGTGCCAGCAAATCCAGGAATAGAAACACCATATATTTT. Its translation is CASKSRNRNTIYF.

V and J are TRBV4-3 and TRBJ2-2; no reliable D call. Trimming left V 0 bases short and J 6 bases short, with 5 bases between. This CDR3 has 13 residues. Germline loops: CDR1 LGHNA, CDR2 YSLEER. The CDR3 sequence: CASSQDDAGELFF. CDR3 DNA: TGCGCCAGCAGCCAAGATGACGCCGGGGAGCTGTTTTTT.

This clone was counted only a few times. This chain links TRBV5-6 with TRBJ2-3; no definite D call. Germline CDR1 SGHDT, CDR2 YYEEEE. Trimming removed 6 bases from V and 2 bases from J, with 10 bases in between. This CDR3 spans 13 amino acids. CDR3 sequence (DNA): TGTGCCAGCACCCAAGCTAACACAGATACGCAGTATTTT. The encoded protein is CASTQANTDTQYF.

The chain recombines TRBV27 with TRBJ2-1; D gene unclear. Germline CDR1 is MNHEY and CDR2 is SMNVEV (reference sequence). The CDR3 totals 11 residues. V shed 3 bases and J shed 6 bases, with 3 bases lying between them. The CDR3 coding sequence is TGTGCCAGCAGTTTGTTCAATGAGCAGTTCTTC. This translates into CASSLFNEQFF.

This clone was detected a few times. The V and J genes are TRBV25-1 and TRBJ2-5; possibly TRBD1 for D (6 bases). The tail of the sequence fits TRBJ2-7 better, so the J call may be wrong. This CDR3 is 13 amino acids long. Germline CDR1 is MGHDK and CDR2 is SYGVNS. The CDR3 coding sequence is TGTGCCAGCGGAACAGGGTCAGCCTACGAGCAGTACTTC. Protein: CASGTGSAYEQYF.

The V gene is TRBV9, the J gene TRBJ2-3, with 9 nucleotides matching TRBD2. The CDR3 length is 16 residues. The junction had 9 bases not matched to a gene; V was cut back by 0 bases and J by 7 bases. Looked up from germline, CDR1 is SGDLS and CDR2 is YYNGEE. CDR3 bases: TGTGCCAGCAGCGTAGATCCGCGGGAGGGTATAAATACGCAGTATTTT. Translating gives CASSVDPREGINTQYF.

This clone was found a few times. The V gene is TRBV19, the J gene TRBJ2-1, with D unclear. V was pared by 2 bases and J by 10 bases, with 21 bases between. The CDR3 extends over 16 amino acids. CDR1 and CDR2 from the germline V gene are LNHDA and SQIVND (reference sequence). The CDR3 here is CASSILRSYGVNEQFF. In DNA form, the CDR3 reads TGTGCCAGTAGTATATTGAGGTCTTACGGCGTAAACGAGCAGTTCTTC. The whole variable domain, filled in from reference TRBV19 and TRBJ2-1, reads DGGITQSPKYLFRKEGQNVTLSCEQNLNHDAMYWYRQDPGQGLRLIYYSQIVNDFQKGDIAEGYSVSREKKESFPLTVTSAQKNPTAFYLCASSILRSYGVNEQFFGPGTRLTVL.

The V and J genes are TRBV27 and TRBJ2-1; 7 bases align to TRBD2. Trimming removed 6 bases from V and 11 bases from J; junction bases left unmatched: 10. The V gene's germline CDR1 is MNHEY and CDR2 SMNVEV (reference sequence). The CDR3 is 13 residues long. The CDR3 here is CASSILPGTKQFF. The CDR3 DNA follows: TGTGCCAGCAGCATACTCCCCGGGACTAAGCAGTTCTTC.

The sample holds many counts of this clone. The rearrangement links TRBV6-1 to TRBJ1-5; no definite D call. CDR3 length: 12 amino acids. V was pared by 5 bases and J by 3 bases, with 5 bases between. Germline CDR1 is MNHNS and CDR2 is SASEGT. The CDR3 DNA sequence: TGTGCCAGCAGTAAGGACAATCAGCCCCAGCATTTT. Translating gives CASSKDNQPQHF.

This clone has only a few counts. The chain is built from TRBV18 and TRBJ2-3; 8 nucleotides match TRBD2. Germline V gene sequence: CDR1 KGHSH, CDR2 LQKENI. CDR3 length equals 17 residues. The V and J ends lost 1 base and 1 base, in that order; junction bases with no gene match: 7. The CDR3 DNA sequence: TGTGCCAGCTCACCACTCCTAGCGGGCACTGGCACAGATACGCAGTATTTT. Encoded protein: CASSPLLAGTGTDTQYF.

This clone occurred a few times. The chain has TRBV5-1 and TRBJ2-1; the D is unclear. V lost 3 bases, J lost 6 bases, and 10 bases lay in between. Germline V gene sequence: CDR1 SGHRS, CDR2 YFSETQ. The CDR3 totals 13 residues. CDR3 sequence (DNA): TGCGCCAGCAGCTCAGGATCCGCCAATGAGCAGTTCTTC. Encoded protein: CASSSGSANEQFF.

This clone occurred a few times. The chain links TRBV2 to TRBJ1-2, with D hard to call. V lost 4 bases and J lost 0, with 12 bases in between. CDR3 length: 15 residues. The germline V gene has CDR1 SNHLY and CDR2 FYNNEI. CDR3 in DNA: TGTGCCAGCAGTGCGCAAGTAACTTCTAACTATGGCTACACCTTC. The encoded protein is CASSAQVTSNYGYTF.

This clone is a singleton in its sample. The rearrangement links TRBV6-1 to TRBJ2-2, with unresolved D. Germline CDR1 MNHNS, CDR2 SASEGT. CDR3 length: 15 amino acids. V gave up 7 bases and J gave up 0 bases, with 12 bases separating them. The CDR3 DNA is TGTGCCAGCACCCCCGCGTGGACGAACACCGGGGAGCTGTTTTTT. Residues: CASTPAWTNTGELFF.

V is TRBV19 and J is TRBJ2-1, with 9 positions matching TRBD1. This CDR3 spans 18 amino acids. Germline V lookup: CDR1 LNHDA, CDR2 SQIVND (reference sequence). V lost 3 bases to trimming and J lost 1 base; unmatched junction nucleotides: 10. CDR3 in DNA: TGTGCCAGTAGTATGAACACCGGGACAGGGATGTCCTACAATGAGCAGTTCTTC. Translating gives CASSMNTGTGMSYNEQFF.

This clone was seen more than once but under ten times. This chain joins TRBV21-1 and TRBJ2-7; the tabulated D call, TRBD1, remains unverified against the DNA. TRBV21-1 is termed a pseudogene. The CDR3 extends over 11 amino acids. The CDR3 sequence is CASSKHYEQYF. DNA for the CDR3: TGTGCCAGCAGCAAACACTACGAGCAGTACTTC.

This clone was seen more than once but under ten times. The genes are TRBV6-1 and TRBJ2-7, with D tentatively TRBD2 (6 bases). CDR1 is MNHNS, CDR2 SASEGT, per germline. V was shortened by 6 bases and J by 0 bases, with 15 bases between the two germline ends. The CDR3 runs 15 residues. The DNA for the CDR3 is TGTGCCAGCAGCTACGCGCCTAGCGCCTCCTACGAGCAGTACTTC. Protein sequence: CASSYAPSASYEQYF.

The J gene is TRBJ1-2, the V gene TRBV27; the D is unclear. There are 14 residues in the CDR3. Trimming removed 5 bases from V and 5 bases from J, with 15 bases in between. Looked up from germline, CDR1 is MNHEY and CDR2 is SMNVEV (reference sequence). As DNA, the CDR3 is TGTGCCAGCAGTCCATCCATGGGCTTTTATGGCTACACCTTC. Protein product: CASSPSMGFYGYTF.

Points on this clone: A read error may explain this, as a much larger clone is one base away. Other DNA sequences in the sample encode the same CDR3. This chain connects TRBV5-6 to TRBJ1-1, with no clear D. The CDR3 totals 13 residues. Trimming took 0 bases from V and 1 from J, leaving 4 bases between them. Germline assignment: CDR1 SGHDT and CDR2 YYEEEE. As DNA, the CDR3 is TGTGCCAGCAGCTTGGGGGCGAACACTGAAGCTTTCTTT. It encodes CASSLGANTEAFF.

This clone came up a few times. The chain has TRBV11-3 and TRBJ1-4; D gene unclear. The CDR3 contains 19 residues. V lost 2 bases and J 0 bases, leaving 19 bases between the germline ends. The germline V gene has CDR1 SGHNT and CDR2 YENEEA. This CDR3 reads CASSLPSAYWGATNEKLFF. The CDR3 DNA sequence: TGTGCCAGCAGCTTACCTTCGGCCTATTGGGGAGCAACTAATGAAAAACTGTTTTTT.

This clone was seen only a few times. The rearrangement links TRBV5-6 to TRBJ2-7; D is perhaps TRBD1 (5 bases). V lost 4 bases to trimming and J lost 4 bases, with 21 bases between them. Germline CDR1 SGHDT, CDR2 YYEEEE. CDR3 length equals 16 residues. For the CDR3, the DNA is TGTGCCAGCAGCGAGTACAGGAGTCTATGGGTGTACGAGCAGTACTTC. Translated: CASSEYRSLWVYEQYF.

V gene TRBV7-2 combines with J gene TRBJ2-4; weak D call: TRBD2 (6 bases). Trimming took off 5 bases at V and 3 bases at J, with 14 bases between the two ends. Germline values: CDR1 SGHTA, CDR2 FQGNSA. The CDR3 is made up of 15 amino acids. As DNA, the CDR3 is TGTGCCAGCAGCCTCGGACTACTGGGCAAAAACATTCAGTACTTC. Translating it yields CASSLGLLGKNIQYF.

In this sample, this clone turned up a few times. The gene calls are TRBV7-2 and TRBJ2-5; 7 bases match TRBD1. The CDR3 spans 15 residues. Looked up from germline, CDR1 is SGHTA and CDR2 is FQGNSA. Unmatched junction bases numbered 8, after V lost 6 bases and J lost 1 base. The CDR3 sequence is CASSKGQETQETQYF. The CDR3 DNA follows: TGTGCCAGCAGTAAAGGACAGGAGACCCAAGAGACCCAGTACTTC.

V is TRBV21-1 and J is TRBJ1-2; the listed D gene, TRBD1, was not tested against the DNA. TRBV21-1 counts as a pseudogene. CDR3 length equals 12 residues. Written as DNA, the CDR3 is TGTGCCAGCAGCAAAGCCCCACAGGGCTACACCTTC. As protein: CASSKAPQGYTF.

This clone was seen only a few times. V gene TRBV4-3 combines with J gene TRBJ2-2, with D maybe TRBD2 (6 bases). The V and J ends lost 4 bases and 4 bases respectively, with 16 bases between them. This CDR3 has 16 amino acids. From germline, CDR1 is LGHNA and CDR2 YSLEER. CDR3 coding DNA: TGCGCCAGCAGCCCCTCCGGACTATCGCCCACCGGGGAGCTGTTTTTT. Translation: CASSPSGLSPTGELFF.

The CDR3 DNA reads as TGTGCCAGCAGCTCGGGACAGAAAGCCTACGAGCAGTACTTC. Its translation is CASSSGQKAYEQYF. The genes are TRBV11-1 and TRBJ2-7, with 7 bases lining up with TRBD1. Germline CDR1 is SGHAT and CDR2 is FQDESV (reference sequence). CDR3 length: 14 amino acids. Unmatched junction bases numbered 5, after V lost 4 bases and J lost 2 bases.

The genes are TRBV27 and TRBJ2-5, with TRBD2 matching over 10 bases. The ends lost 2 bases at V and 5 bases at J; junction bases unmatched: 11. CDR1 is MNHEY, CDR2 SMNVEV, per germline (reference sequence). The CDR3 is 17 amino acids. CDR3 DNA sequence: TGTGCCAGCAGTTTAGTGGCTAGCGGGAGTTGGAAGGAGACCCAGTACTTC. Its translation: CASSLVASGSWKETQYF.